This record covers a single TCR beta chain. Its antigen is unidentified. The ends were cut back, 1 base at V and 5 bases at J, with 14 bases in the middle. Germline V lookup: CDR1 SEHNR, CDR2 FQNEAQ (reference sequence). CDR3 length: 15 residues. These data are taken from a study of cytomegalovirus exposure and HLA in healthy donors. Study overall: A subsequent analysis stated that the roughly 130 validation repertoires were run on the same platform as the roughly 670 first-cohort repertoires. Study-level findings and limits: The study recorded over 150 TCR beta chains that were cytomegalovirus-associated.

Data came from immunoSEQ multiplex PCR; TCRdb stores just in-frame clones and leaves some out. This table has approximately 300,000 clones, 86% appearing once. This clonotype was obtained from a woman under 30 in good health and CMV-seronegative. The sample comprised PBMCs. The chain carries TRBV7-9 and TRBJ2-5; a possible D gene is TRBD1 (6 bases). Here the CDR3 DNA reads TGTGCCAGCAGCTTAGGGGGGACACTCGGGGAGACCCAGTACTTC. It yields the protein CASSLGGTLGETQYF.